The clone carrying this T cell receptor beta chain was recorded at least ten times. Its antigen is as yet unknown. This record belongs to a study of early T cells in non-severe SARS-CoV-2 infection. Study at large: With bulk RNA from unsorted whole blood as input, sequencing yielded unpaired chains. Study-level findings and limits: VDJdb matching skewed toward anti-spike CD8 responses, missing private and CD4 specificities.

The TCR library protocol was used to attach unique molecular identifiers. These identifiers were attached to individual cDNA molecules. TCRdb recomputed calls from the 5' RACE reads with MiXCR, one row per CDR3 protein. The sample yields roughly 81,000 distinct CDR3 sequences, 5% to 6.5% seen once. The CDR3 consists of 14 residues. V gave up 7 bases and J gave up 4 bases, with 14 bases separating them. The germline CDR1 and CDR2 sequences are SNHLY and FYNNEI. Input material: whole blood. The sequence came from an adult who was a healthcare worker with PCR-confirmed SARS-CoV-2 infection or an uninfected control (not recorded which). The chain combines TRBV2 with TRBJ1-5; tentative D call: TRBD1 (6 bases). CDR3: CASKLGTQNQPQHF. The DNA of the CDR3 is TGTGCCAGCAAGCTCGGGACACAAAATCAGCCCCAGCATTTT.